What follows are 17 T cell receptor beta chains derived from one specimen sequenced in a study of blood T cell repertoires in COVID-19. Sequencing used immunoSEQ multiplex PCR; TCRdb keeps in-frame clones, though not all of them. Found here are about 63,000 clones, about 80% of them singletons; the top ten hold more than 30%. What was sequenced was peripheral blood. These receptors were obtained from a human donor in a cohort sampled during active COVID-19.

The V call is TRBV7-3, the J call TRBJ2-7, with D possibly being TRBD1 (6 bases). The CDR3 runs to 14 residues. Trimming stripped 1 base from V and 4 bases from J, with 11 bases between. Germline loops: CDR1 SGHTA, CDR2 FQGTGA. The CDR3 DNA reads TGTGCCAGCAGCTTAAGTGCACAGGGTTACGAGCAGTACTTC. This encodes CASSLSAQGYEQYF.

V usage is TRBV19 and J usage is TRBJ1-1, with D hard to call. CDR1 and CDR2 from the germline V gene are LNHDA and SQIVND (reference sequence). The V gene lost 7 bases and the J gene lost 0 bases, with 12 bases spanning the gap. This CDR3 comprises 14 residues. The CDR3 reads CASTRVHLNTEAFF. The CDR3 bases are TGTGCCAGTACCCGGGTTCATCTGAACACTGAAGCTTTCTTT.

CDR3 protein: CASSLTSGVRATQYF. Here the CDR3 DNA reads TGTGCCAGCAGCTTAACTAGCGGGGTACGGGCGACCCAGTACTTC. The chain combines TRBV11-2 with TRBJ2-5, with 10 bases identical to TRBD2. Germline CDR1 reads SGHAT; CDR2 reads FQNNGV. The length of the CDR3 is 15 residues. The V gene end was trimmed by 2 bases and the J gene end by 7 bases; junction bases not matched to a gene: 7.

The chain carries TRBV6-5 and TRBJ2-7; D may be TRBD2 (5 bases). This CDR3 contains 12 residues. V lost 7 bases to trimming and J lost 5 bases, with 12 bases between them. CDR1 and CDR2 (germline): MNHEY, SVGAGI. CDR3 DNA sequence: TGTGCCAGCATTCGAGGGAACCACGAGCAGTACTTC. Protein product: CASIRGNHEQYF.

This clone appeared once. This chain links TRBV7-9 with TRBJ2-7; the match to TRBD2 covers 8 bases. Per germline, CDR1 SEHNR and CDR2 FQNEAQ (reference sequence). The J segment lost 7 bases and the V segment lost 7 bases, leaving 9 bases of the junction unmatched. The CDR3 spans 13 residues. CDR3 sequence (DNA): TGTGCCAGCAATTTAGCGGGACTGGAAGAGCAGTACTTC. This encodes CASNLAGLEEQYF.

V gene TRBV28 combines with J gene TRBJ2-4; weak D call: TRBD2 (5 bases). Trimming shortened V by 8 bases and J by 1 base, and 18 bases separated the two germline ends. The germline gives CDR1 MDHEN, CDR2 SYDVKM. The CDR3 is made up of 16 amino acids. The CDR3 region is CASSPRGEVAKNIQYF. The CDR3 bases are TGTGCCAGCTCCCCCCGGGGAGAGGTTGCCAAAAACATTCAGTACTTC.

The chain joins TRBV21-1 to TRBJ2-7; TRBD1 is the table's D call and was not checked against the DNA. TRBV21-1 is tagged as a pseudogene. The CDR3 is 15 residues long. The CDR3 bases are TGTGCCAGCAGCGACCGGGACAGCCGGGACTACGAGCAGTACTTC. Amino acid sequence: CASSDRDSRDYEQYF.

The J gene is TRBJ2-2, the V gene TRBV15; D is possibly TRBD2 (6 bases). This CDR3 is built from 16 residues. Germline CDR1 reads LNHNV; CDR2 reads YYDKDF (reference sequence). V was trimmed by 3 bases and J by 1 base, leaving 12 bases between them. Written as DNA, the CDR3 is TGTGCCACCAGCAGGGGGGGAACAGGGAACACCGGGGAGCTGTTTTTT. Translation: CATSRGGTGNTGELFF.

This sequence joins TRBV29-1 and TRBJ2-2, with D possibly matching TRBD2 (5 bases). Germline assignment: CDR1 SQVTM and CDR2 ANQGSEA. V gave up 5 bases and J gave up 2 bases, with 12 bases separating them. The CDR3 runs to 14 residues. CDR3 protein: CSVRSTGNTGELFF. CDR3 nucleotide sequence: TGCAGCGTTAGGTCCACGGGAAACACCGGGGAGCTGTTTTTT.

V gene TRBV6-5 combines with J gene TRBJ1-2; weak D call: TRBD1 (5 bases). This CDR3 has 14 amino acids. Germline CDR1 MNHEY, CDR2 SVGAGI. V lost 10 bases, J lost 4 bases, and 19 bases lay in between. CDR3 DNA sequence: TGTGCCACCGAAGCTTCGGACACGAGCTATGGCTACACCTTC. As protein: CATEASDTSYGYTF.

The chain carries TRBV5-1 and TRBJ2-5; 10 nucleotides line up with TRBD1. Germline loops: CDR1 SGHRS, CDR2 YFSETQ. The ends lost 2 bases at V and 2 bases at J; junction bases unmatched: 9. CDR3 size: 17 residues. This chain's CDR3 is CASSLPRTGGRQETQYF. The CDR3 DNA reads TGCGCCAGCAGCTTACCCCGGACAGGGGGTAGGCAAGAGACCCAGTACTTC.

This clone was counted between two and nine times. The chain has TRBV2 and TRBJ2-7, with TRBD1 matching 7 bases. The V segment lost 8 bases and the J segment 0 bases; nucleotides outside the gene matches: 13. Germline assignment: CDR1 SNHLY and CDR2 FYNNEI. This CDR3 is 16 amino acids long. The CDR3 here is CASRRRGGPSSYEQYF. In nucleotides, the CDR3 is TGTGCCAGCCGGAGAAGAGGGGGCCCGAGCTCCTACGAGCAGTACTTC.

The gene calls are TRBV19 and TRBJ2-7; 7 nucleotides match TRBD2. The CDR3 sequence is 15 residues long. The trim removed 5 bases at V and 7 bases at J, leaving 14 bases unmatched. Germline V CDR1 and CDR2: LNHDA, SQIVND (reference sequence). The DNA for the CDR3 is TGTGCCAGTAGTCCCCAGGAGACTAGCCGGTTTGAGCAGTACTTC. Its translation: CASSPQETSRFEQYF. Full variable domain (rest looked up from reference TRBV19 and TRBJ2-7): DGGITQSPKYLFRKEGQNVTLSCEQNLNHDAMYWYRQDPGQGLRLIYYSQIVNDFQKGDIAEGYSVSREKKESFPLTVTSAQKNPTAFYLCASSPQETSRFEQYFGPGTRLTVT.

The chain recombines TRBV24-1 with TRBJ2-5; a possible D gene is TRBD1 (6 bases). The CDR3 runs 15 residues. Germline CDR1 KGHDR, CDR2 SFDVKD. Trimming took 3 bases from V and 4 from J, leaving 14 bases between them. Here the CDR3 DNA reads TGTGCCACCAGTGATCCCGGGACACCCATAGAGACCCAGTACTTC. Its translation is CATSDPGTPIETQYF.

This CDR3 is CASRSPDRLTEAFF. CDR3 DNA: TGTGCCAGTAGGTCCCCCGACAGACTTACTGAAGCTTTCTTT. V is TRBV19 and J is TRBJ1-1; maybe TRBD1 (5 bases). Trimming left V 6 bases short and J 5 bases short, with 16 bases between. CDR1 is LNHDA and CDR2 is SQIVND in the germline V gene (reference sequence). The CDR3 contains 14 residues.

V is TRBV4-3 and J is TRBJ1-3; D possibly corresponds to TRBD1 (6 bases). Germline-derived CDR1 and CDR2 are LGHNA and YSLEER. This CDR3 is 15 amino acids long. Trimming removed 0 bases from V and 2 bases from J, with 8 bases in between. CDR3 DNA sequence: TGCGCCAGCAGCCAAGAGACAGGCACTGGAAACACCATATATTTT. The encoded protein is CASSQETGTGNTIYF.

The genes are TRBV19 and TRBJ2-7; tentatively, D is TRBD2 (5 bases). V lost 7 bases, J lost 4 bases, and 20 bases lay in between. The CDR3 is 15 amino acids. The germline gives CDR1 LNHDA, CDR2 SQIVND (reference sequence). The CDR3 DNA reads TGTGCCAGTACCCTCCGACACGGGGAGTCGTACGAGCAGTACTTC. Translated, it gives CASTLRHGESYEQYF.